The 3 T cell receptor beta chains presented below share a single source sample, sequenced in a study of patients and donors after allogeneic stem cell transplantation. From the RT-PCR reads, TCRdb called clonotypes with MiXCR, one entry per CDR3 protein. This table has tens of thousands of distinct CDR3 sequences, around 5% appearing once. Sample: blood, either unsorted or a sorted T cell fraction (not recorded which). These receptors were taken from a human donor who was either an allogeneic HSCT recipient or a stem cell or donor lymphocyte infusion donor (not recorded which). It is not recorded whose cells these are; they may come from a transplant donor.

Many counts were recorded for this clonotype. It is likely a read error, because the conserved phenylalanine at the end of the CDR3 is missing. Because the CDR3's place on the DNA is in doubt, the DNA is left out and the CDR3 is given as listed by TCRdb. The gene calls are TRBV29-1 and TRBJ2-6; the DNA was not used to check the table's D call, TRBD1. Germline lookup yields CDR1 SQVTM and CDR2 ANQGSEA. The CDR3 comprises 10 residues, both ends counted. The CDR3 sequence is CSVRGFTTMS.

The sample holds a few counts of this clonotype. V gene TRBV29-1 combines with J gene TRBJ2-3; TRBD1 matches 11 bases. The trim removed 5 bases at V and 4 bases at J, leaving 11 bases unmatched. The CDR3 length is 16 residues. Germline lookup yields CDR1 SQVTM and CDR2 ANQGSEA. In DNA form, the CDR3 reads TGCAGCGTTCTTGATTGGGACAGGGGGGTTGCAGATACGCAGTATTTT. Protein: CSVLDWDRGVADTQYF.

This clonotype was counted between two and nine times. This could be a read error, since a much larger clone is one nucleotide away. The gene calls are TRBV7-9 and TRBJ1-1; TRBD1 matches at 8 bases. The CDR3 has 13 residues. Germline CDR1 and CDR2: SEHNR and FQNEAQ (reference sequence). J gave up 3 bases and V 5 bases, and 2 bases lay outside the gene matches. The CDR3 sequence: CASSGQGYTEAFF. CDR3 nucleotides: TGTGCCAGCAGCGGACAGGGTTACACTGAAGCTTTCTTT.